This T cell receptor beta chain was observed in a study of blood T cells in healthy people across ages. The CDR3 consists of 19 residues. Germline V gene sequence: CDR1 ENHRY, CDR2 SYGVKD. V lost 0 bases to trimming and J lost 3 bases, with 23 bases between them. PCR was performed a second time for about 7 to 11 cycles using a sample-barcoded 5' primer and a J-beta primer mix. TCRdb re-called the 5' RACE reads with MiXCR, one entry per CDR3 protein. Among 1.5 million or so distinct CDR3 sequences listed, roughly 40% were seen once. The source is a woman aged 18-29 years in good health. The sequencing sample was made of blood. The chain uses TRBV10-3 and TRBJ1-1; a weak D match, TRBD1 (5 bases). The CDR3 coding sequence is TGTGCCATCAGTGAGTCCCCCGAAGAGCCAGGGAGGGTGTACACTGAAGCTTTCTTT. Amino acids: CAISESPEEPGRVYTEAFF.